Listed below are T cell receptor beta chains from one sample, sequenced in a study of T-cell reconstitution after alpha-beta-depleted transplantation in children. TCRdb fed the PCR reads into MiXCR, producing one record per CDR3 protein. The table lists approximately 490,000 distinct CDR3 sequences, more than 9% of them singletons, with roughly 2% in the top ten. The material was PBMCs, obtained before TCRalphabeta/CD19-depleted stem cell transplant. The receptors stem from a child aged 2 to 9 with inherited bone marrow failure, due to receive a stem cell transplant. CDR3s include the opening cysteine and the closing phenylalanine or tryptophan. The D gene is left open where the match is weak. The listing skips clone size in some rows; elsewhere it reads once, few, many or a size class.

D gene: TRBD1
V gene: TRBV6-5
clone size: many
J gene: TRBJ2-7
CDR3 DNA: TGTGCCAGCTCTCGGGACAGGGCATCCTACGAGCAGTACTTC
CDR3 protein: CASSRDRASYEQYF

D gene: TRBD2
V gene: TRBV29-1
clone size: many
J gene: TRBJ2-2
CDR3 DNA: TGCAGCGTTGGGGTAGCGGGAGGCGTCGGGGAGCTGTTTTTT
CDR3 protein: CSVGVAGGVGELFF

D gene: TRBD2
V gene: TRBV4-3
clone size: many
J gene: TRBJ2-5
CDR3 DNA: TGCGCCAGCAGCTCCCGGACTAGCGGGAAACAGACCCAGTACTTC
CDR3 protein: CASSSRTSGKQTQYF

D gene: NA
V gene: TRBV27
clone size: many
J gene: TRBJ1-3
CDR3 DNA: TGTGCCAGCAGCCCATCTCTGACAGACTCTGGAAACACCATATATTTT
CDR3 protein: CASSPSLTDSGNTIYF

D gene: NA
V gene: TRBV28
clone size: many
J gene: TRBJ2-7
CDR3 DNA: TGTGCCAGCAGTTTACTTGGCGAGTACTCCTACGAGCAGTACTTC
CDR3 protein: CASSLLGEYSYEQYF

D gene: NA
V gene: TRBV7-2
clone size: few
J gene: TRBJ2-3
CDR3 DNA: TGTGCCAGCAGCACGGCAGGAGGGACAGATACGCAGTATTTT
CDR3 protein: CASSTAGGTDTQYF

D gene: NA
V gene: TRBV11-2
clone size: many
J gene: TRBJ2-6
CDR3 DNA: TGTGCCAGCAGCTTAGTAGGCAGGGGAGTACCTGGGGCCAACGTCCTGACTTTC
CDR3 protein: CASSLVGRGVPGANVLTF

D gene: NA
V gene: TRBV9
clone size: many
J gene: TRBJ1-5
CDR3 DNA: TGTGCCAGCAGCGAAAGCGGAATCAATCAGCCCCAGCATTTT
CDR3 protein: CASSESGINQPQHF

D gene: TRBD2
V gene: TRBV3-1
clone size: NA
J gene: TRBJ2-7
CDR3 DNA: TGTGCCAGCAGCCTCGGGGGACTAGCGGGAATGTACGAGCAGTACTTC
CDR3 protein: CASSLGGLAGMYEQYF

D gene: NA
V gene: TRBV7-2
clone size: NA
J gene: TRBJ2-1
CDR3 DNA: TGTGCCAGCAGCTTATTTGGGCTGACCGCCAATGAGCAGTTCTTC
CDR3 protein: CASSLFGLTANEQFF

D gene: TRBD2
V gene: TRBV28
clone size: many
J gene: TRBJ2-2
CDR3 DNA: TGTGCCAGCAGTTTACCGGGACTAGCGGGAGTCACCGGGGAGCTGTTTTTT
CDR3 protein: CASSLPGLAGVTGELFF

D gene: TRBD1
V gene: TRBV6-5
clone size: few
J gene: TRBJ2-7
CDR3 DNA: TGTGCCAGCAGCCACTCGGGGACAGTGCCCTACGAGCAGTACTTC
CDR3 protein: CASSHSGTVPYEQYF

D gene: TRBD1
V gene: TRBV7-9
clone size: many
J gene: TRBJ2-7
CDR3 DNA: TGTGCCAGCAGCTTAGCGCTAGGGGGGACAGGCTCCTACGAGCAGTACTTC
CDR3 protein: CASSLALGGTGSYEQYF

D gene: TRBD2
V gene: TRBV20-1
clone size: NA
J gene: TRBJ2-1
CDR3 DNA: TGCAGTGCTAGACAATTAAGCGGGGCCACCTACAATGAGCAGTTCTTC
CDR3 protein: CSARQLSGATYNEQFF

D gene: NA
V gene: TRBV7-9
clone size: many
J gene: TRBJ1-5
CDR3 DNA: TGTGCCAGCAGCTATGGGGGTCTCAGCAATCAGCCCCAGCATTTT
CDR3 protein: CASSYGGLSNQPQHF

D gene: TRBD1
V gene: TRBV27
clone size: many
J gene: TRBJ2-7
CDR3 DNA: TGTGCCAGCAGCCCGACAGGGCCCAACGAGCAGTACTTC
CDR3 protein: CASSPTGPNEQYF

D gene: TRBD1
V gene: TRBV7-2
clone size: many
J gene: TRBJ2-5
CDR3 DNA: TGTGCCAGCAGTCAGACAGGGAGTGGAGAGACCCAGTACTTC
CDR3 protein: CASSQTGSGETQYF

D gene: NA
V gene: TRBV27
clone size: many
J gene: TRBJ1-1
CDR3 DNA: TGTGCCAGCAGGGAGGCGGGCACTGAAGCTTTCTTT
CDR3 protein: CASREAGTEAFF

D gene: NA
V gene: TRBV12-3/TRBV12-4
clone size: many
J gene: TRBJ2-7
CDR3 DNA: TGTGCCAGCAGTTCGTTGTGGGGTTCACACTACGAGCAGTACTTC
CDR3 protein: CASSSLWGSHYEQYF

D gene: NA
V gene: TRBV4-3
clone size: many
J gene: TRBJ2-2
CDR3 DNA: TGCGCCAGCAGCCAAGAGGTCACCCACACCGGGGAGCTGTTTTTT
CDR3 protein: CASSQEVTHTGELFF

D gene: NA
V gene: TRBV29-1
clone size: many
J gene: TRBJ2-1
CDR3 DNA: TGCAGCGTTGAACCCCAGGCCCTGTACAATGAGCAGTTCTTC
CDR3 protein: CSVEPQALYNEQFF

D gene: NA
V gene: TRBV29-1
clone size: many
J gene: TRBJ2-1
CDR3 DNA: TGCAGCGCGAGGTATTTGGGCAATGAGCAGTTCTTC
CDR3 protein: CSARYLGNEQFF